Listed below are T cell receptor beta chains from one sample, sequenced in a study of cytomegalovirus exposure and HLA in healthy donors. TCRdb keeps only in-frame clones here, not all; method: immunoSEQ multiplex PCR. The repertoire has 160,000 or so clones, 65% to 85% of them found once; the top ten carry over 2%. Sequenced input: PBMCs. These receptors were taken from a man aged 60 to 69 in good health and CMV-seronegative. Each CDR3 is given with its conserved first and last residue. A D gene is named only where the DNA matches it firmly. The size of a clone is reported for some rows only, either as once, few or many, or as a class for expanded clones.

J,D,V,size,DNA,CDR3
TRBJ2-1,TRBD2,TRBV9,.,TGTGCCAGCAGCCCGCCGACTAGCAACCATGAGCAGTTCTTC,CASSPPTSNHEQFF
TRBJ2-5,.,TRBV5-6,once,TGTGCCAGCAGCTTGGTAGGCCAGGCAGGGTTAGTGACCCAGTACTTC,CASSLVGQAGLVTQYF
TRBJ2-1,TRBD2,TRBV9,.,TGTGCCAGCAGCCAGACTAGCGGGAGGGCCAATGAGCAGTTCTTC,CASSQTSGRANEQFF
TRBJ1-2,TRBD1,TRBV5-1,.,TGCGCCAGCAGCCCGGGACAGGTGTATGGCTACACCTTC,CASSPGQVYGYTF
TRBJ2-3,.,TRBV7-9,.,TGTGCCAGTCCGGGGATCGAGACCGCGCTGGGAGATACGCAGTATTTT,CASPGIETALGDTQYF
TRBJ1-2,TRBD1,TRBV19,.,TGTGCCAGTAGTTTCCAGGGGGATCTGTATGGCTACACCTTC,CASSFQGDLYGYTF
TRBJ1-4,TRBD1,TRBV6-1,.,TGTGCCAGCAGTGTCGGGACAGGGAATGAAAAACTGTTTTTT,CASSVGTGNEKLFF
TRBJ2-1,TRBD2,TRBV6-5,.,TGTGCCAGCAGAGGTCTAGCGGGAGCATACAATGAGCAGTTCTTC,CASRGLAGAYNEQFF
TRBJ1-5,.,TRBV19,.,TGTGCCAGTAGACGGGAGGCGTCCGGGAAACAGCCCCAGCATTTT,CASRREASGKQPQHF
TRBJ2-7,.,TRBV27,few,TGTGCCAGCAGTCTAAGCGACAGAGGCTCCTACGAGCAGTACTTC,CASSLSDRGSYEQYF
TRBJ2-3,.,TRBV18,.,TGTGCCAGCTCATCTTTAAGGGGCAGGGATACGCAGTATTTT,CASSSLRGRDTQYF
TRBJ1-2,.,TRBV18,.,TGTGCCAGCTCACCGATGACACACCGCTCCTATGGCTACCCCTTC,CASSPMTHRSYGYPF
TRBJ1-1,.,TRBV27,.,TGTGCCAGCAGTTCTTTTGGCCAAATCTCAATGAACACTGAAGCTTTCTTT,CASSSFGQISMNTEAFF
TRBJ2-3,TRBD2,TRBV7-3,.,TGTGCCAGCAGCTTAAGGGCAATATCCGGGACTAGCGGGAGACCCAGCACAGATACGCAGTATTTT,CASSLRAISGTSGRPSTDTQYF
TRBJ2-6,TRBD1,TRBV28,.,TGTGCCAGCAGTTTAGCCGCCGGGACAGGGAACGTCCTGACTTTC,CASSLAAGTGNVLTF
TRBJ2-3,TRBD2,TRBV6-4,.,TGTGCCAGCAGCCCCCTGGCGGGGGGAAACACAGATACGCAGTATTTT,CASSPLAGGNTDTQYF
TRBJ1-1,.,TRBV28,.,TGTGCCAGCAGTCTCGGGACACGTCGAGGCACTGAAGCTTTCTTT,CASSLGTRRGTEAFF